Listed here are 4 T cell receptor beta chains from one sample, sequenced in a study of OX40 agonist ivuxolimab in advanced cancers. Generated by immunoSEQ multiplex PCR, the TCRdb table keeps only in-frame clones and is missing some. The sample has 77,000 or so clones; around 83% are singletons. Sample: CD4+ or CD8+ T cells sorted from blood, taken in a trial of the OX40 agonist ivuxolimab. The receptors come from an adult with an advanced solid tumor such as melanoma, head and neck, liver or kidney cancer.

The rearrangement joins TRBV19 to TRBJ1-5; tentatively, D is TRBD1 (6 bases). The germline CDR1 and CDR2 sequences are LNHDA and SQIVND (reference sequence). The CDR3 runs to 15 residues. Trimming removed 9 bases at V and 2 bases at J, with 17 bases between. The DNA for the CDR3 is TGTGCCAGCATTTCACAGGGTTGGGGCAATCAGCCCCAGCATTTT. Translating it yields CASISQGWGNQPQHF. The full variable domain, rest sourced from reference TRBV19 and TRBJ1-5, is DGGITQSPKYLFRKEGQNVTLSCEQNLNHDAMYWYRQDPGQGLRLIYYSQIVNDFQKGDIAEGYSVSREKKESFPLTVTSAQKNPTAFYLCASISQGWGNQPQHFGDGTRLSIL.

This clone has just one count. The J gene is TRBJ2-7, the V gene TRBV4-2; D perhaps matches TRBD2 (5 bases). With 2 bases removed from V and 4 bases from J, the gap between germline ends came to 15 bases. Germline V gene lookup returns CDR1 LGHNA and CDR2 YNFKEQ. The CDR3 is 15 residues long. The CDR3 reads CASSQSPASQYEQYF. Written as DNA, the CDR3 is TGTGCCAGCAGCCAAAGCCCCGCTAGCCAGTACGAGCAGTACTTC.

The chain carries TRBV18 and TRBJ1-1; a possible D gene is TRBD1 (5 bases). Trimming shortened V by 4 bases and J by 3 bases, and 9 bases separated the two germline ends. Germline CDR1 is KGHSH and CDR2 is LQKENI. This CDR3 contains 13 residues. The CDR3 spells CASSQGMDTEAFF. The CDR3 DNA follows: TGTGCCAGCTCACAGGGGATGGACACTGAAGCTTTCTTT.

This clone came up a few times. The chain carries TRBV5-3 and TRBJ2-3, with D perhaps assigned TRBD1 or TRBD2 (6 bases each). TRBV5-3 is reported as an ORF; its role is uncertain. The CDR3 spans 15 residues. With 2 bases removed from V and 4 bases from J, the gap between germline ends came to 14 bases. CDR3 amino acids: CARSFSRGEADTQYF. CDR3 DNA: TGTGCCAGAAGCTTCTCGAGGGGGGAGGCAGATACGCAGTATTTT.